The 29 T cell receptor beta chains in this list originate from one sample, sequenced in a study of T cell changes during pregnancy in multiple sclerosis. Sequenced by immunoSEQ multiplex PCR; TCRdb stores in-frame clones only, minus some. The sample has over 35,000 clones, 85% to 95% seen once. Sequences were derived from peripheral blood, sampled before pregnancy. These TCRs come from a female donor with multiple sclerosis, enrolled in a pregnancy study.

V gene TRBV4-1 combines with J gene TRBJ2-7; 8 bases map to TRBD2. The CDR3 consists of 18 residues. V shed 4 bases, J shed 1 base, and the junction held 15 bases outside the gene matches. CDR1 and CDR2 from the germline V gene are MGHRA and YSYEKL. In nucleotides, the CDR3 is TGCGCCAGCAGCCCCTCCGTAGGACTAGCCGCTTCATCCTACGAGCAGTACTTC. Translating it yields CASSPSVGLAASSYEQYF.

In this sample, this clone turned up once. The CDR3 sequence: CAISESEGFNEQFF. CDR3 nucleotides: TGTGCCATCAGTGAGTCTGAGGGTTTCAATGAGCAGTTCTTC. The genes are TRBV10-3 and TRBJ2-1; TRBD2 might be the D (5 bases). The germline V gene encodes CDR1 ENHRY and CDR2 SYGVKD. The CDR3 extends over 14 amino acids. The V and J ends lost 0 bases and 6 bases respectively, with 9 bases between them.

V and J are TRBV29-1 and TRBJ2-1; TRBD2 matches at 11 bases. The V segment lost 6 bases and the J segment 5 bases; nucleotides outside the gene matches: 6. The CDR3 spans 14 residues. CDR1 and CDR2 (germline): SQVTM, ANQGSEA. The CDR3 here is CSVQGTSGNNEQFF. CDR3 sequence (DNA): TGCAGCGTCCAAGGGACTAGCGGTAACAATGAGCAGTTCTTC.

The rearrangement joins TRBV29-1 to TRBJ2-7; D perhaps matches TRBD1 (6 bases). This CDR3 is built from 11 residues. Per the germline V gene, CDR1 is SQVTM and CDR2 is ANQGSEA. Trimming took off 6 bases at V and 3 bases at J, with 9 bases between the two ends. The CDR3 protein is CSVAQGYEQYF. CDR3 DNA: TGCAGCGTAGCACAGGGCTACGAGCAGTACTTC.

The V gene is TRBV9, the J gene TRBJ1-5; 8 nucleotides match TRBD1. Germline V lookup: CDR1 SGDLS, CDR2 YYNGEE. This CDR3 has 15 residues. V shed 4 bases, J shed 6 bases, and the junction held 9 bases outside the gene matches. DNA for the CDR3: TGTGCCAGCAGCCCCACGGGGACAGGAGGTCAGCCCCAGCATTTT. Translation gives CASSPTGTGGQPQHF.

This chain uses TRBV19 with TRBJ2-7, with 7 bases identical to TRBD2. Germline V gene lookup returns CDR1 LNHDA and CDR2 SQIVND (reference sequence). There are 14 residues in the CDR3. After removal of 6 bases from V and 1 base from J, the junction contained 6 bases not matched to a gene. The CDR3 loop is CASSRGEGSYEQYF. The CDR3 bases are TGTGCCAGTAGCCGGGGGGAGGGGTCCTACGAGCAGTACTTC.

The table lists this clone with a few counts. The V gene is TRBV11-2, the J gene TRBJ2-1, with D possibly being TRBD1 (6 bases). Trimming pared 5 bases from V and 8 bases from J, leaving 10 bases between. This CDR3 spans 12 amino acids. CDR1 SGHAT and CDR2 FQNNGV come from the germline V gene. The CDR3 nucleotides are TGTGCCAGCAGCAGGGGGAACCATGAGCAGTTCTTC. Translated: CASSRGNHEQFF.

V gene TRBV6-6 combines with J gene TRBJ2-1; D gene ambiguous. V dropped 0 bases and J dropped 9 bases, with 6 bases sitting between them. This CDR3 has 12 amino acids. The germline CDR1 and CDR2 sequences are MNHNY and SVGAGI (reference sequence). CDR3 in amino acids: CASSYSRFEQFF. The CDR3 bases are TGTGCCAGCAGTTACTCCCGGTTTGAGCAGTTCTTC.

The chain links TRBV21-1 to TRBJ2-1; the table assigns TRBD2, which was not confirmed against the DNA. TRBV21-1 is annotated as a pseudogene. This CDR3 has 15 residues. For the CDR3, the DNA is TGTGCCAGCAGCAAAGAGCGGGAGGGGGACAATGAGCAGTTCTTC. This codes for CASSKEREGDNEQFF.

The CDR3 region is CASRRLDRTSYEQYF. The DNA for the CDR3 is TGTGCCAGCAGGCGGTTGGACAGGACTTCCTACGAGCAGTACTTC. V is TRBV6-1 and J is TRBJ2-7, with TRBD1 matching over 7 bases. This CDR3 spans 15 amino acids. Germline trimming cut 6 bases from V and 1 base from J; bases unmatched to any gene: 9. Germline-derived CDR1 and CDR2 are MNHNS and SASEGT.

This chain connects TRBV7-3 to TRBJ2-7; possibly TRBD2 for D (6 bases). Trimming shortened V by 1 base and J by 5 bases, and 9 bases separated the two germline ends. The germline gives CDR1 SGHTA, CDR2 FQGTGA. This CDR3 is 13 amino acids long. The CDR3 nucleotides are TGTGCCAGCAGCTTAAGTGGGAGGAACGAGCAGTACTTC. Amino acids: CASSLSGRNEQYF.

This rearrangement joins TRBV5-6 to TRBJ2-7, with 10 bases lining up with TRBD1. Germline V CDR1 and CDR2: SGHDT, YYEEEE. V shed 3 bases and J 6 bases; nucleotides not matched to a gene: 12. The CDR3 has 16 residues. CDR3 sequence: CASSSEHRDRGPEQYF. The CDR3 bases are TGTGCCAGCAGCTCAGAACACCGGGACAGGGGCCCCGAGCAGTACTTC.

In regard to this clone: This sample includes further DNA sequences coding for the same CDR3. CDR3 nucleotide sequence: TGCAGCGTTGGACAGGGAGAGGGCTACGAGCAGTACTTC. It translates to CSVGQGEGYEQYF. The genes are TRBV29-1 and TRBJ2-7, with TRBD1 matching over 7 bases. The CDR3 spans 13 residues. Germline V CDR1 and CDR2: SQVTM, ANQGSEA. V lost 4 bases and J lost 3; bases outside the gene matches: 6.

DNA of the CDR3: TGTGCCAGCAGGGAGGCTAGCGGGACAATCGGGGAGCTGTTTTTT. Its translation is CASREASGTIGELFF. The J gene is TRBJ2-2, the V gene TRBV5-4; 9 bases match TRBD2. The CDR3 contains 15 residues. Unmatched junction bases numbered 9, after V lost 5 bases and J lost 7 bases. CDR1 and CDR2 (germline): SGHNT, YYREEE (reference sequence).

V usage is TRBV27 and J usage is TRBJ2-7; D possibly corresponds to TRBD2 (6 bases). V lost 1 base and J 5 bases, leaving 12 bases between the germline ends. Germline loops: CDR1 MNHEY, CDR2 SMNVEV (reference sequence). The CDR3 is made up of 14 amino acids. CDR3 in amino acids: CASSLFGGPHEQYF. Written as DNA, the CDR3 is TGTGCCAGCAGTTTATTTGGAGGGCCCCACGAGCAGTACTTC.

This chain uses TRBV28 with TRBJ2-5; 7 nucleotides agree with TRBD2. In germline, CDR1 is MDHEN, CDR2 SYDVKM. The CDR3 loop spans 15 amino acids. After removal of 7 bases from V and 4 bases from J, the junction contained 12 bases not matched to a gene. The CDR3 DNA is TGTGCCAGCAACTTCCAACTTGGGGGGGGAGAGACCCAGTACTTC. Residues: CASNFQLGGGETQYF.

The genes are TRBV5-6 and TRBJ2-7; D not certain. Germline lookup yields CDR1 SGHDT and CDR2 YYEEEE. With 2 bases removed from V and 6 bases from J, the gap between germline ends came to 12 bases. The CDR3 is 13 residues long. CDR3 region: CASSLFGGLEQYF. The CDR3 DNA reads TGTGCCAGCAGCTTATTCGGCGGCCTCGAGCAGTACTTC. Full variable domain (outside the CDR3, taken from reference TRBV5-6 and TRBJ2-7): DAGVTQSPTHLIKTRGQQVTLRCSPKSGHDTVSWYQQALGQGPQFIFQYYEEEERQRGNFPDRFSGHQFPNYSSELNVNALLLGDSALYLCASSLFGGLEQYFGPGTRLTVT.

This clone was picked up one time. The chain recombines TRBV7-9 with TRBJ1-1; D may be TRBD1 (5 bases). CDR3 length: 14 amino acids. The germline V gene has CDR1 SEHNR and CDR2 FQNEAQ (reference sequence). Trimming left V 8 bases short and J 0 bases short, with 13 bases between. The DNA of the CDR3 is TGTGCCAGCCGCGCTGGGGCACTGAACACTGAAGCTTTCTTT. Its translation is CASRAGALNTEAFF. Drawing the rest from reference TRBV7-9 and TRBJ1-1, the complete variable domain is DTGVSQNPRHKITKRGQNVTFRCDPISEHNRLYWYRQTLGQGPEFLTYFQNEAQLEKSRLLSDRFSAERPKGSFSTLEIQRTEQGDSAMYLCASRAGALNTEAFFGQGTRLTVV.

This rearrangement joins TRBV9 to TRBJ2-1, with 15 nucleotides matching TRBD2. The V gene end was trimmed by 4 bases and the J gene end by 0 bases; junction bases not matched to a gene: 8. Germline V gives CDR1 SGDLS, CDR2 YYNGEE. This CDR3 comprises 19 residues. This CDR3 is CASSSAGTSGRNSYNEQFF. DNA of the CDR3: TGTGCCAGCAGCTCCGCCGGGACTAGCGGGAGGAACTCCTACAATGAGCAGTTCTTC. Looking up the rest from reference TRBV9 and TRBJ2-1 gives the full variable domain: DSGVTQTPKHLITATGQRVTLRCSPRSGDLSVYWYQQSLDQGLQFLIQYYNGEERAKGNILERFSAQQFPDLHSELNLSSLELGDSALYFCASSSAGTSGRNSYNEQFFGPGTRLTVL.

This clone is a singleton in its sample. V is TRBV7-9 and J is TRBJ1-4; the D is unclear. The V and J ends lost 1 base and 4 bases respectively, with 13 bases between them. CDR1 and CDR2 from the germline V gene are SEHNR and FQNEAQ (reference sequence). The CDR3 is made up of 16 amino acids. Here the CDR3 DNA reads TGTGCCAGCAGCTTAGATGACGGACTAGATAATGAAAAACTGTTTTTT. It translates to CASSLDDGLDNEKLFF.

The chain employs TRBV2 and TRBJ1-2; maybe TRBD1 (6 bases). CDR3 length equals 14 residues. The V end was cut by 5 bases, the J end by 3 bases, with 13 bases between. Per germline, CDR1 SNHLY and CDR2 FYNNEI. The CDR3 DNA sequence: TGTGCCAGCAGTTCACAGGGTATGGACTATGGCTACACCTTC. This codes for CASSSQGMDYGYTF.

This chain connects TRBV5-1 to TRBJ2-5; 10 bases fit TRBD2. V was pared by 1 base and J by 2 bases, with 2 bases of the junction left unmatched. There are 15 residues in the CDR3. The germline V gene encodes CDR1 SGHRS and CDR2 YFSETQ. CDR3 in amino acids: CASSLSGRGQETQYF. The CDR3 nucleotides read TGCGCCAGCAGCTTGAGCGGGAGGGGGCAAGAGACCCAGTACTTC.

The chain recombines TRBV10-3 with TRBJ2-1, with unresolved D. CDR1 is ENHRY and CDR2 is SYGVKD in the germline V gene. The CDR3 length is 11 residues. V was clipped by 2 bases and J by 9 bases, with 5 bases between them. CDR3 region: CAISEAGEQFF. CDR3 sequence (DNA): TGTGCCATCAGTGAGGCAGGTGAGCAGTTCTTC.

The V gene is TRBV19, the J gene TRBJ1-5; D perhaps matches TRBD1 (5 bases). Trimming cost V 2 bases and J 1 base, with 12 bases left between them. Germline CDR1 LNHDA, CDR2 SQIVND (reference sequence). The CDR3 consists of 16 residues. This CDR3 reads CASSIKGLQSNQPQHF. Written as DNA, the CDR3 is TGTGCCAGTAGTATAAAGGGGCTGCAGAGCAATCAGCCCCAGCATTTT.

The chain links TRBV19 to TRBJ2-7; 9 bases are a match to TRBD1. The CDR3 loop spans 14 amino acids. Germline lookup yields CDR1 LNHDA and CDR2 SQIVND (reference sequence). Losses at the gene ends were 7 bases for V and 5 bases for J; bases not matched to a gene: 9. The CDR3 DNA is TGTGCCAGTAACGTCGGACAGGGGAGCCACGAGCAGTACTTC. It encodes CASNVGQGSHEQYF.

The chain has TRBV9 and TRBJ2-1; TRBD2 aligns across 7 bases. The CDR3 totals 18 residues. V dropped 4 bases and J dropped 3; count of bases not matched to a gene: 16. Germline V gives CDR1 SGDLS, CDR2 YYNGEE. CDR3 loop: CASSIPSGGGFFYNEQFF. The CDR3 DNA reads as TGTGCCAGCAGCATCCCCTCCGGCGGGGGATTCTTCTACAATGAGCAGTTCTTC.

The DNA of the CDR3 is TGTGCCATCAGTGCGGGAGTAGGAGATGAGCAGTTCTTC. It encodes CAISAGVGDEQFF. This chain joins TRBV10-3 and TRBJ2-1, with a tentative D call TRBD2 (6 bases). V shed 4 bases and J shed 8 bases, with 12 bases lying between them. Germline CDR1 reads ENHRY; CDR2 reads SYGVKD. This CDR3 has 13 amino acids.

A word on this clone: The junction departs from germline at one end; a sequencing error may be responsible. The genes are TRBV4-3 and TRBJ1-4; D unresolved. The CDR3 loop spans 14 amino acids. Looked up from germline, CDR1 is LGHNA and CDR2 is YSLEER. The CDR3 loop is CASSQGSPSPVAVF. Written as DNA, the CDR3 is TGCGCCAGCAGCCAAGGGAGCCCTTCCCCGGTCGCGGTTTTT.

Written as DNA, the CDR3 is TGTGCCAGCAGCCCTCAGGCCACCTACGAGCAGTACTTC. This encodes CASSPQATYEQYF. The V gene is TRBV5-5, the J gene TRBJ2-7; D remains ambiguous. V was pared by 4 bases and J by 2 bases, with 10 bases between. This CDR3 is 13 amino acids long. CDR1 is SGHKS and CDR2 is YYEKEE in the germline V gene (reference sequence). Together with reference TRBV5-5 and TRBJ2-7, the CDR3 gives the full variable domain: DAGVTQSPTHLIKTRGQQVTLRCSPISGHKSVSWYQQVLGQGPQFIFQYYEKEERGRGNFPDRFSARQFPNYSSELNVNALLLGDSALYLCASSPQATYEQYFGPGTRLTVT.